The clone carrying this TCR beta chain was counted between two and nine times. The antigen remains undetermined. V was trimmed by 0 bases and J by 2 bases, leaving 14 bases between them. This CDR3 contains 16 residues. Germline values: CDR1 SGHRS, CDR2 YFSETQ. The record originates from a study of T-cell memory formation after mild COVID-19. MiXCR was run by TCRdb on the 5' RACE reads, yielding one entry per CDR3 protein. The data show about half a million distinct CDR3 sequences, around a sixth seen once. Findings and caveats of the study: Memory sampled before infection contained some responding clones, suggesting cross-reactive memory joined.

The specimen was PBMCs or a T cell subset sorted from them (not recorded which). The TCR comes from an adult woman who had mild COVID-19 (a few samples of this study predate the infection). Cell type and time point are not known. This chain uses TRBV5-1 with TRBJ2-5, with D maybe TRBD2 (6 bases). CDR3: CASSLGRAAAQETQYF. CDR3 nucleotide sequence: TGCGCCAGCAGCTTGGGGAGGGCGGCAGCACAAGAGACCCAGTACTTC.